A selection of T cell receptor beta chains follows, all from one sample in a study of shared T cell receptors in the human thymus. Sequencing was performed with immunoSEQ multiplex PCR; in TCRdb, only in-frame clones are kept and a portion is missing. This sample yields around 730,000 clones, of which 80% to 90% are seen a single time; 0.0095% to 0.013% belongs to the top ten. This sample also belongs to another study, concerning human thymus T cells.

The material sequenced was thymocytes. Receptor source: a girl under three years old with a congenital heart defect. CDR3s include the opening cysteine and the closing phenylalanine or tryptophan. A D gene is named only where the DNA matches it firmly. The size field is filled for only some rows; it gives once, few, many or a size class.

TRBV7-2	TRBJ1-2	-	-	TGTGCCAGCAGCCCTCAACAGGACCCTTGGGGCTACACCTTC	CASSPQQDPWGYTF
TRBV11-2	TRBJ2-5	-	-	TGTGCCAGCAGCGCCGGACACAAGCACCAAGAGACCCAGTACTTC	CASSAGHKHQETQYF
TRBV15	TRBJ2-2	TRBD2	-	TGTGCCACCCGGGACTATTCGAACACCGGGGAGCTGTTTTTT	CATRDYSNTGELFF
TRBV6-1	TRBJ2-2	-	-	TGTGCCAGCAGTGCGAGGGGAGGTAGGGAGCTGTTTTTT	CASSARGGRELFF
TRBV5-1	TRBJ2-7	-	-	TGCGCCAGCAGCTTGGCCTTTTTGCGCTCCTACGAGCAGTACTTC	CASSLAFLRSYEQYF
TRBV4-1	TRBJ1-1	TRBD1	-	TGCGCCAGCAGCCAAGAAGCGGAGACAGGGAGGACTGAAGCTTTCTTT	CASSQEAETGRTEAFF
TRBV10-2	TRBJ2-3	TRBD1	-	TGCGCCAGCAGTCCCCATCGTGAGACAGGGGGTAGCACAGATACGCAGTATTTT	CASSPHRETGGSTDTQYF
TRBV5-1	TRBJ2-7	-	-	TGCGCCACCCCACCCACAGGTCCCTACGAGCAGTACTTC	CATPPTGPYEQYF
TRBV2	TRBJ2-3	-	-	TGTGCCAGCAGTGAAGGGTTGGACAGTTACACAGATACGCAGTATTTT	CASSEGLDSYTDTQYF
TRBV5-4	TRBJ1-2	-	-	TGTGCCAGCAGCGAAGGGAGGCGGACTAACTATGGCTACACCTTC	CASSEGRRTNYGYTF
TRBV28	TRBJ1-4	TRBD1	-	TGTGCCAGCAGTTTAGCCCCCCCCGGACAGGGGAACGAAAAACTGTTTTTT	CASSLAPPGQGNEKLFF
TRBV19	TRBJ1-5	TRBD1	-	TGTGCCAGTAGCACCCGTCAGGGGGCGATGGGCAATCAGCCCCAGCATTTT	CASSTRQGAMGNQPQHF
TRBV5-4	TRBJ2-7	-	-	TGTGCCAGCAGCCACGACAGTGGCTACGAGCAGTACTTC	CASSHDSGYEQYF
TRBV5-4	TRBJ1-2	-	few	TGTGCCAGCAGTCAGGTCCGCCGCTATGGCTACACCTTC	CASSQVRRYGYTF
TRBV27	TRBJ1-1	-	-	TGTGCCAGCAGCCCTAGGGGGTTACAAGGGGTAGAAGCTTTCTTT	CASSPRGLQGVEAFF
TRBV6-1	TRBJ1-5	-	-	TGTGCCAGCAGTGAAATGGTCGGTTCTAATCAGCCCCAGCATTTT	CASSEMVGSNQPQHF
TRBV19	TRBJ2-5	TRBD2	-	TGTGCCAGTAGTGTCCGGACTAGCGGGGGCCCGCAAGAGACCCAGTACTTC	CASSVRTSGGPQETQYF
TRBV7-2	TRBJ1-6	-	-	TGTGCCAGCAGCTTAGGGCAGATATATTCACCCCTCCACTTT	CASSLGQIYSPLHF
TRBV15	TRBJ1-3	TRBD1	-	TGTGCCACCAGCACCCCGGGACAGGGGGCTCAAGCGGGGGGAAACACCATATATTTT	CATSTPGQGAQAGGNTIYF
TRBV2	TRBJ1-6	-	-	TGTGCCAGCAGTGAAAGCCTGTCGGGATTGAAGCCATCACCCCTCCACTTT	CASSESLSGLKPSPLHF
TRBV15	TRBJ2-3	TRBD2	-	TGTGCCACCAGCAGAGTCTGGCTAGCGGGGGTCGTGGATACGCAGTATTTT	CATSRVWLAGVVDTQYF
TRBV9	TRBJ2-1	-	-	TGTGCCAGCAGCGTAGCCGTGACTAGTAGTGAGCAGTTCTTC	CASSVAVTSSEQFF
TRBV19	TRBJ2-1	TRBD2	-	TGTGCCAGTAGTCGGAAGGGCGGGAGCTCCTACAATGAGCAGTTCTTC	CASSRKGGSSYNEQFF
TRBV19	TRBJ2-7	TRBD1	-	TGTGCCATTAACCCCGGGACAGGCTCCTACGAGCAGTACTTC	CAINPGTGSYEQYF
TRBV28	TRBJ1-3	TRBD1	-	TGTGCCAGCAGTGCACTACAGGGGACAGGGGGAAACACCATATATTTT	CASSALQGTGGNTIYF
TRBV2	TRBJ1-2	-	-	TGTGCCAGCAGTGCATACAGGAGAAAAACTAACTATGGCTACACCTTC	CASSAYRRKTNYGYTF
TRBV4-3	TRBJ1-4	-	-	TGCGCCAGCAGCCAAGGTGCCAAGTTCCTGGCGGGGCGACAATCAACTAATGAAAAACTGTTTTTT	CASSQGAKFLAGRQSTNEKLFF
TRBV7-2	TRBJ1-1	-	-	TGTGCCAGCAGCCCCTCAGAGGGAGGGAACACTGAAGCTTTCTTT	CASSPSEGGNTEAFF
TRBV15	TRBJ1-6	TRBD1	-	TGTGCCACCAGCTGGGACAGGGTCTCACCCCTCCACTTT	CATSWDRVSPLHF
TRBV5-1	TRBJ2-7	TRBD2	-	TGCGCCAGCAGCATATGGACTAGCGGGGGTGTGTACGAGCAGTACTTC	CASSIWTSGGVYEQYF
TRBV10-3	TRBJ2-5	TRBD2	-	TGTGCCATCAGGGAACGACTAGCGGGGGGGCCGGGAGGAGAAACAGAGACCCAGTACTTC	CAIRERLAGGPGGETETQYF
TRBV10-1	TRBJ2-1	TRBD2	-	TGCGCCAGCAGTGAGAAGGGACTATTCGGCTCGCGGGCCTACAATGAGCAGTTCTTC	CASSEKGLFGSRAYNEQFF
TRBV4-1	TRBJ2-1	-	-	TGCGCCAGCAGCCGGGGGGACTCCTACAATGAGCAGTTCTTC	CASSRGDSYNEQFF
TRBV15	TRBJ1-6	-	-	TGTGCCACCAGCAGAGTCCGACTGAGCTCCTATAATTCACCCCTCCACTTT	CATSRVRLSSYNSPLHF
TRBV27	TRBJ1-2	-	once	TGTGCCAGCAGTTTTAGAGGGAACTATGGCTACACCTTC	CASSFRGNYGYTF
TRBV28	TRBJ2-7	TRBD1	-	TGTGCCATCCTCCGGCAGGGGGATAACGAGCAGTACTTC	CAILRQGDNEQYF
TRBV4-2	TRBJ2-2	TRBD2	-	TGTGCCAGCAGCCCATCTTTAGCGGGGGCGAGGCCCGGGGAGCTGTTTTTT	CASSPSLAGARPGELFF
TRBV28	TRBJ1-5	-	-	TGTGCCAGCAGTTTATTCGGCACTAAGGGCAATCAGCCCCAGCATTTT	CASSLFGTKGNQPQHF
TRBV19	TRBJ2-3	TRBD2	-	TGTGCCAGTAGTGCCAGTCGGACTAGCGGGGACTACTACACAGATACGCAGTATTTT	CASSASRTSGDYYTDTQYF
TRBV7-2	TRBJ1-1	-	-	TGTGCCAGCAGCTTCCATAGAGGGAGTACTGAAGCTTTCTTT	CASSFHRGSTEAFF
TRBV9	TRBJ2-7	-	-	TGTGCCAGCAGCCCAAGTGGACGGGTCGAGGGCTACGAGCAGTACTTC	CASSPSGRVEGYEQYF
TRBV5-1	TRBJ1-4	-	-	TGCGCCAGCAGCTTGGGTGTGGGAGCAACTAATGAAAAACTGTTTTTT	CASSLGVGATNEKLFF
TRBV5-6	TRBJ2-7	TRBD2	-	TGTGCCAGCAGCTTGGGGGGTGCCGGGGGGGCCTACGAGCAGTACTTC	CASSLGGAGGAYEQYF
TRBV4-1	TRBJ2-7	TRBD1	-	TGCGCCAGCAGCCGCCGACAGGGGGAGAGGTGCGAGCAGTACTTC	CASSRRQGERCEQYF
TRBV5-6	TRBJ1-1	-	-	TGTGCCAGCAGCTTTAGGGGTAGGAACACTGAAGCTTTCTTT	CASSFRGRNTEAFF
TRBV7-2	TRBJ1-2	TRBD1	-	TGTGCCAGCAGCTGGGGACAGGGCGGGCATGGCTACACCTTC	CASSWGQGGHGYTF
TRBV13	TRBJ1-6	TRBD1	-	TGTGCCAGCAGCTTCCAAGGAGGGGGCCATAAGAGACCCCTCCACTTT	CASSFQGGGHKRPLHF
TRBV13	TRBJ1-6	TRBD1	-	TGTGCCAGCAGGTCCGACAGGGGCCGATCCGATTCACCCCTCCACTTT	CASRSDRGRSDSPLHF
TRBV7-8	TRBJ1-4	-	-	TGTGCCAGCAGCCCACGGGGTGTTAATGAAAAACTGTTTTTT	CASSPRGVNEKLFF
TRBV6-5	TRBJ1-1	-	few	TGTGCCAGCAGTTACCGCCGGGGAAAGGCCACTGAAGCTTTCTTT	CASSYRRGKATEAFF
TRBV28	TRBJ2-3	-	-	TGTGCCAGCAGCCCAAGAGGGCGGGGGCGAACAGATACGCAGTATTTT	CASSPRGRGRTDTQYF
TRBV7-2	TRBJ2-2	TRBD2	-	TGTGCCAGCAGCCCACGCCTAGCGGGGGGCCTTGACACCGGGGAGCTGTTTTTT	CASSPRLAGGLDTGELFF
TRBV25-1	TRBJ1-1	-	-	TGTGCCAGCAGTGAAGCGGGTAACACTGAAGCTTTCTTT	CASSEAGNTEAFF
TRBV5-6	TRBJ1-2	-	-	TGTGCCAGCAGCTTCAGGGGTCTAAACTATGGCTACACCTTC	CASSFRGLNYGYTF